This record concerns one T cell receptor beta chain sequence. Its matching antigen is unknown. All graft-versus-host disease patients had gastrointestinal involvement and received several lines of directed therapy. Survey-depth TCRbeta CDR3 sequencing reported V/J genes and productive frequencies. The assay was immunoSEQ multiplex PCR, and TCRdb's table has in-frame clones only and misses some. The data show 600 or so clones, roughly 73% seen once. This entry comes from a study of tissue T cells after allogeneic stem cell transplantation. General study results and limits: Tissue-detected TCR repertoire was only partly captured by blood and spleen T cells. Few T cell clones were shared across patients, but motif clusters showed tissue-specific shared signatures.

This TCR was sampled from a female patient aged 35 to 75 with steroid-refractory graft-versus-host disease after an allogeneic stem cell transplant. Some of the T cells may derive from the graft donor. The sample in question was duodenal tissue, obtained at autopsy.

The CDR3 spells CASSPRARTGVDYEQYF. CDR3 bases: TGTGCCAGCAGTCCTCGCGCCAGGACAGGGGTAGACTACGAGCAGTACTTC. The chain couples TRBV2 to TRBJ2-7; 9 nucleotides agree with TRBD1. After removal of 5 bases from V and 3 bases from J, the junction contained 14 bases not matched to a gene. The CDR3 sequence is 17 residues long. CDR1 and CDR2 (germline): SNHLY, FYNNEI.